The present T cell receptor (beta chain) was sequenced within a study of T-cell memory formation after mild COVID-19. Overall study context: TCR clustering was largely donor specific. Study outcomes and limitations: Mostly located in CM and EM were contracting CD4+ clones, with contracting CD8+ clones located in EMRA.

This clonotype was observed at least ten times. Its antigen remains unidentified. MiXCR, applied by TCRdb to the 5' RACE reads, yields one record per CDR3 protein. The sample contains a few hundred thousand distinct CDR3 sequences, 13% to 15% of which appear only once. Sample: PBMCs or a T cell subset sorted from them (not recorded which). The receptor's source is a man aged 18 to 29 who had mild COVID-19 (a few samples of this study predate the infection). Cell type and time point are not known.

The CDR3 DNA follows: TGTGCCAGCACCATTGACCCTTCCCTCCCTGAAGCTTTCTTT. Translation gives CASTIDPSLPEAFF. The chain has TRBV6-6 and TRBJ1-1; D is undetermined. This CDR3 has 14 residues. The V gene lost 7 bases and the J gene lost 6 bases, with 18 bases spanning the gap. Germline CDR1 is MNHNY and CDR2 is SVGAGI (reference sequence).